A single sample gave rise to the 22 T cell receptor beta chains below, sequenced in a study of cytomegalovirus exposure and HLA in healthy donors. PCR was performed using 60 Vbeta and 13 Jbeta primers. Method: immunoSEQ multiplex PCR; TCRdb's copy keeps in-frame clones and lacks some. The table includes around 200,000 clones, roughly four fifths detected once. Sequencing was done on a sample of PBMCs. Every receptor here comes from a woman aged 40-49 years in good health and CMV-seronegative.

The genes are TRBV7-6 and TRBJ2-5; no reliable D call. Germline-derived CDR1 and CDR2 are SGHVS and FNYEAQ. V gave up 5 bases and J gave up 2 bases, with 9 bases separating them. CDR3 length: 13 residues. The CDR3 spells CASSRTVQETQYF. Written as DNA, the CDR3 is TGTGCCAGCAGCAGAACGGTACAAGAGACCCAGTACTTC.

The chain recombines TRBV27 with TRBJ2-7; D not certain. CDR1 and CDR2 from the germline V gene are MNHEY and SMNVEV (reference sequence). Deletions cut 6 bases from V and 1 base from J, with 16 bases between. This CDR3 is 15 amino acids long. The CDR3 region is CASSAMSHPSYEQYF. The CDR3 DNA reads TGTGCCAGCAGCGCTATGAGCCACCCTTCCTACGAGCAGTACTTC.

The rearrangement joins TRBV28 to TRBJ1-1, with unresolved D. CDR3 size: 13 residues. Trimming removed 5 bases from V and 1 base from J, with 8 bases in between. From germline, CDR1 is MDHEN and CDR2 SYDVKM. CDR3 DNA: TGTGCCAGCAGTCCATCCCCGAACACTGAAGCTTTCTTT. This codes for CASSPSPNTEAFF.

The V call is TRBV13, the J call TRBJ2-7; 7 bases line up with TRBD1. The CDR3 loop spans 13 amino acids. Losses at the gene ends were 4 bases for V and 6 bases for J; bases not matched to a gene: 6. Germline values: CDR1 PRHDT, CDR2 FYEKMQ (reference sequence). CDR3 DNA sequence: TGTGCCAGCAGCTATCGACAGGGCCGCGAGCAGTACTTC. This encodes CASSYRQGREQYF. Together with reference TRBV13 and TRBJ2-7, the CDR3 gives the full variable domain: AAGVIQSPRHLIKEKRETATLKCYPIPRHDTVYWYQQGPGQDPQFLISFYEKMQSDKGSIPDRFSAQQFSDYHSELNMSSLELGDSALYFCASSYRQGREQYFGPGTRLTVT.

The rearrangement joins TRBV7-2 to TRBJ1-2; TRBD1 aligns across 9 bases. The CDR3 is 16 amino acids. V was pared by 2 bases and J by 6 bases, with 10 bases of the junction left unmatched. The germline gives CDR1 SGHTA, CDR2 FQGNSA. The CDR3 spells CASSLRWTGELDGYTF. The CDR3 nucleotides are TGTGCCAGCAGCTTACGTTGGACAGGGGAGCTAGATGGCTACACCTTC. The variable domain in full, completed from reference TRBV7-2 and TRBJ1-2, reads GAGVSQSPSNKVTEKGKDVELRCDPISGHTALYWYRQSLGQGLEFLIYFQGNSAPDKSGLPSDRFSAERTGGSVSTLTIQRTQQEDSAVYLCASSLRWTGELDGYTFGSGTRLTVV.

The chain employs TRBV6-1 and TRBJ2-5; D is undetermined. Germline CDR1 is MNHNS and CDR2 is SASEGT. The CDR3 length is 14 residues. Trimming removed 2 bases at V and 1 base at J, with 8 bases between. CDR3 nucleotides: TGTGCCAGCAGTGAATGGGCCACCCAAGAGACCCAGTACTTC. The encoded protein is CASSEWATQETQYF.

V gene TRBV18 combines with J gene TRBJ2-7; 8 nucleotides match TRBD1. The CDR3 contains 15 residues. The V gene's germline CDR1 is KGHSH and CDR2 LQKENI. Trimming at V came to 4 bases and at J to 2 bases, leaving 7 bases not matched to a gene. The CDR3 DNA is TGTGCCAGCTCACTCCGGGACAGGCCCGCCTACGAGCAGTACTTC. Protein product: CASSLRDRPAYEQYF.

V is TRBV30 and J is TRBJ1-4; 8 bases are shared with TRBD1. After removal of 6 bases from V and 3 bases from J, the junction contained 3 bases not matched to a gene. The germline V gene has CDR1 GTSNPN and CDR2 SVGIG (reference sequence). CDR3 size: 13 residues. In nucleotides, the CDR3 is TGTGCCTGCACAGGGGGTGCTAATGAAAAACTGTTTTTT. Encoded protein: CACTGGANEKLFF.

CDR3 in amino acids: CASSRLDRTNEKLFF. CDR3 in DNA: TGCGCCAGCAGCCGGTTAGACAGGACGAATGAAAAACTGTTTTTT. The chain couples TRBV4-1 to TRBJ1-4; D is possibly TRBD1 (6 bases). CDR3 length: 15 residues. Germline V gene sequence: CDR1 MGHRA, CDR2 YSYEKL. V was shortened by 4 bases and J by 5 bases, with 14 bases between the two germline ends.

The V and J genes are TRBV10-3 and TRBJ1-5; 9 bases are a match to TRBD1. Germline CDR1 ENHRY, CDR2 SYGVKD. Trimming took 6 bases from V and 7 from J; bases not matched to a gene: 4. The CDR3 has 13 amino acids. CDR3 region: CAIRGQGNQPQHF. The CDR3 bases are TGTGCCATCAGGGGACAGGGTAACCAGCCCCAGCATTTT.

The J gene is TRBJ2-1, the V gene TRBV7-3, with 11 bases identical to TRBD2. The CDR3 has 16 residues. V shed 5 bases, J shed 12 bases, and the junction held 15 bases outside the gene matches. The V gene's germline CDR1 is SGHTA and CDR2 FQGTGA. The CDR3 DNA follows: TGTGCCAGCAGCGCTTTAGCGGGGGGGTTGCGGAGCGGGCAGTTCTTC. This gives the protein CASSALAGGLRSGQFF.

The chain combines TRBV18 with TRBJ2-2; no clear D. CDR3 length: 14 amino acids. The V gene's germline CDR1 is KGHSH and CDR2 LQKENI. Trimming pared 2 bases from V and 1 base from J, leaving 5 bases between. The CDR3 DNA is TGTGCCAGCTCACCAGGGCAGAACACCGGGGAGCTGTTTTTT. Translating it yields CASSPGQNTGELFF.

The chain couples TRBV14 to TRBJ2-7; tentatively, D is TRBD2 (5 bases). This CDR3 has 14 amino acids. From germline, CDR1 is SGHDN and CDR2 FVKESK. V was trimmed by 0 bases and J by 3 bases, leaving 9 bases between them. CDR3 amino acids: CASSQDLGDYEQYF. In nucleotides, the CDR3 is TGTGCCAGCAGCCAAGATTTGGGAGACTACGAGCAGTACTTC.

The chain combines TRBV15 with TRBJ2-6, with D unresolved. V gave up 2 bases and J gave up 0 bases, with 8 bases separating them. The CDR3 covers 16 residues. Germline values: CDR1 LNHNV, CDR2 YYDKDF (reference sequence). In nucleotides, the CDR3 is TGTGCCACCAGCAGAAGTGAACTCTCTGGGGCCAACGTCCTGACTTTC. Translation gives CATSRSELSGANVLTF.

This rearrangement joins TRBV5-1 to TRBJ2-1; 15 bases map to TRBD2. After removal of 3 bases from V and 4 bases from J, the junction contained 2 bases not matched to a gene. The CDR3 covers 16 residues. Germline assignment: CDR1 SGHRS and CDR2 YFSETQ. CDR3 protein: CASSWGLAGGYNEQFF. The CDR3 coding sequence is TGCGCCAGCAGCTGGGGACTAGCGGGGGGTTACAATGAGCAGTTCTTC.

This clone was seen only once. The gene calls are TRBV11-3 and TRBJ2-3; 12 nucleotides line up with TRBD2. The germline gives CDR1 SGHNT, CDR2 YENEEA. This CDR3 comprises 17 residues. V lost 2 bases, J lost 2 bases, and 5 bases stayed unmatched. Here the CDR3 DNA reads TGTGCCAGCAGCTTATCCCTAGCGGGGGGGCTCACAGATACGCAGTATTTT. Its protein product is CASSLSLAGGLTDTQYF.

V gene TRBV5-1 combines with J gene TRBJ2-1; perhaps TRBD1 as D (5 bases). From germline, CDR1 is SGHRS and CDR2 YFSETQ. Trimming left V 4 bases short and J 4 bases short, with 12 bases between. The CDR3 has 14 residues. The CDR3 sequence: CASSVAQGYNEQFF. The CDR3 bases are TGCGCCAGCAGCGTGGCGCAGGGTTACAATGAGCAGTTCTTC.

This clone has a single count. The J gene is TRBJ1-6, the V gene TRBV5-6; D might be TRBD1 (5 bases). The germline V gene encodes CDR1 SGHDT and CDR2 YYEEEE. CDR3 length equals 15 residues. The ends were cut back, 4 bases at V and 6 bases at J, with 14 bases in the middle. DNA for the CDR3: TGTGCCAGCAGCCTATTCAGGGCCTTTAATTCACCCCTCCACTTT. Residues: CASSLFRAFNSPLHF.

J is TRBJ1-1 and V is TRBV28; D is perhaps TRBD1 (6 bases). CDR1 MDHEN and CDR2 SYDVKM come from the germline V gene. The ends were cut back, 5 bases at V and 7 bases at J, with 20 bases in the middle. The CDR3 has 15 amino acids. CDR3 protein: CASSLPRGRPGEAFF. CDR3 in DNA: TGTGCCAGCAGTCTGCCCAGGGGTAGACCCGGTGAAGCTTTCTTT.

In the case of this clone: The same CDR3 also results from other DNA sequences found in this sample. The genes are TRBV2 and TRBJ2-5; weak D call: TRBD2 (6 bases). Germline assignment: CDR1 SNHLY and CDR2 FYNNEI. Trimming took off 6 bases at V and 5 bases at J, with 10 bases between the two ends. This CDR3 has 12 amino acids. The CDR3 sequence is CASRGGGETQYF. CDR3 DNA: TGTGCCAGCAGGGGGGGAGGCGAGACCCAGTACTTC.

The chain carries TRBV11-2 and TRBJ2-2; 12 bases agree with TRBD2. In germline, CDR1 is SGHAT, CDR2 FQNNGV. The V gene end was trimmed by 5 bases and the J gene end by 4 bases; junction bases not matched to a gene: 8. CDR3 size: 17 residues. CDR3 in amino acids: CASSRLGLAGVTGELFF. DNA for the CDR3: TGTGCCAGCAGCCGCCTGGGACTAGCGGGTGTCACCGGGGAGCTGTTTTTT.

The J gene is TRBJ2-4, the V gene TRBV4-2; 9 bases fit TRBD2. V lost 3 bases and J lost 0; bases outside the gene matches: 18. The CDR3 length is 21 residues. The V gene's germline CDR1 is LGHNA and CDR2 YNFKEQ. CDR3 DNA: TGTGCCAGCAGCCAGCTCGGGGGGCGGGGGGGGGAAATAATAGCCAAAAACATTCAGTACTTC. Its protein is CASSQLGGRGGEIIAKNIQYF.